The 29 T cell receptor beta chains presented below share a single source sample, sequenced in a study of blood T cell repertoires in COVID-19. Using immunoSEQ multiplex PCR, the repertoire was profiled, and TCRdb retains in-frame clones only, with some absent. The table has 270,000 or so clones, roughly nine tenths seen once. Input material: peripheral blood. The receptors were sampled from a young woman with COVID-19, enrolled during active disease.

The chain joins TRBV18 to TRBJ1-6; D is perhaps TRBD1 (5 bases). Germline V gives CDR1 KGHSH, CDR2 LQKENI. Trimming pared 4 bases from V and 3 bases from J, leaving 13 bases between. The CDR3 totals 16 residues. The DNA for the CDR3 is TGTGCCAGCTCACAACAGGACATCTACTATAATTCACCCCTCCACTTT. Translating it yields CASSQQDIYYNSPLHF.

The genes are TRBV10-3 and TRBJ2-1; TRBD1 matches at 7 bases. The length of the CDR3 is 15 residues. Germline trimming cut 6 bases from V and 2 bases from J; bases unmatched to any gene: 7. The V gene's germline CDR1 is ENHRY and CDR2 SYGVKD. CDR3 nucleotides: TGTGCCATCAGCCTAGACAGGGCTCCCTACAATGAGCAGTTCTTC. Its protein is CAISLDRAPYNEQFF.

The V gene is TRBV5-5, the J gene TRBJ1-2, with 7 bases aligning to TRBD1. The CDR3 spans 15 residues. Germline V gives CDR1 SGHKS, CDR2 YYEKEE (reference sequence). Unmatched junction bases numbered 4, after V lost 0 bases and J lost 2 bases. In DNA form, the CDR3 reads TGTGCCAGCAGCTTGGATGGCAGGGGGAACTATGGCTACACCTTC. Encoded protein: CASSLDGRGNYGYTF.

CDR3 nucleotide sequence: TGTGCCAGCAGTGAAGCGCGGGGTACTCAGCCCCAGCATTTT. Translation gives CASSEARGTQPQHF. The chain has TRBV6-1 and TRBJ1-5; D unresolved. This CDR3 spans 14 amino acids. Germline assignment: CDR1 MNHNS and CDR2 SASEGT. Between the trimmed V and J ends, which lost 0 bases and 6 bases, there was a span of 9 bases.

Written as DNA, the CDR3 is TGTGCCAGCAGTCCACCCATAGAGGACAGGGACAACGAGCAGTACTTC. This codes for CASSPPIEDRDNEQYF. The chain joins TRBV27 to TRBJ2-7; 8 bases map to TRBD1. The CDR3 contains 16 residues. CDR1 MNHEY and CDR2 SMNVEV come from the germline V gene (reference sequence). Trimming cost V 5 bases and J 5 bases; bases outside gene matches: 14.

The chain carries TRBV19 and TRBJ1-1, with D possibly TRBD1 on 6 matching bases. This CDR3 comprises 13 residues. Germline CDR1 is LNHDA and CDR2 is SQIVND (reference sequence). Trimming took off 5 bases at V and 10 bases at J, with 17 bases between the two ends. The CDR3 spells CASSPLAGAIAFF. CDR3 nucleotide sequence: TGTGCCAGTAGTCCGCTAGCGGGGGCGATAGCTTTCTTT.

The genes are TRBV2 and TRBJ1-6; D is undetermined. From germline, CDR1 is SNHLY and CDR2 FYNNEI. V lost 3 bases and J 6 bases, leaving 9 bases between the germline ends. The CDR3 contains 14 residues. The DNA for the CDR3 is TGTGCCAGCAGTGATGCAGGCATTAATTCACCCCTCCACTTT. The encoded protein is CASSDAGINSPLHF. The full variable domain, its missing parts supplied by reference TRBV2 and TRBJ1-6, is EPEVTQTPSHQVTQMGQEVILRCVPISNHLYFYWYRQILGQKVEFLVSFYNNEISEKSEIFDDQFSVERPDGSNFTLKIRSTKLEDSAMYFCASSDAGINSPLHFGNGTRLTVT.

The V gene is TRBV7-8, the J gene TRBJ1-3; D is possibly TRBD1 (5 bases). Germline assignment: CDR1 SGHVS and CDR2 FQNEAQ. CDR3 length: 15 residues. The V and J ends lost 5 bases and 8 bases respectively, with 19 bases between them. CDR3 bases: TGTGCCAGCAGCCCGGGGGGAATCAGCGGCGACACCATATATTTT. This sequence encodes CASSPGGISGDTIYF.

About this clone: Possible read error: a much larger clone is one base away. The chain joins TRBV7-2 to TRBJ2-3; no reliable D call. Trimming removed 5 bases at V and 4 bases at J, with 7 bases between. This CDR3 is built from 12 residues. Germline-derived CDR1 and CDR2 are SGHTA and FQGNSA. This chain's CDR3 is CASSPPADTQYF. In DNA, the CDR3 is TGTGCCAGCAGCCCCCCGGCAGATACGCAGTATTTT.

This sequence joins TRBV7-9 and TRBJ2-1; 11 bases fit TRBD2. The CDR3 covers 15 residues. Trimming removed 4 bases from V and 5 bases from J; junction bases left unmatched: 4. CDR1 is SEHNR and CDR2 is FQNEAQ in the germline V gene (reference sequence). The CDR3 DNA reads as TGTGCCAGCAGCTCACTAGCGGGGGTCGACAATGAGCAGTTCTTC. Its protein product is CASSSLAGVDNEQFF. The full variable domain, in which reference TRBV7-9 and TRBJ2-1 provide the parts outside the CDR3, is DTGVSQNPRHKITKRGQNVTFRCDPISEHNRLYWYRQTLGQGPEFLTYFQNEAQLEKSRLLSDRFSAERPKGSFSTLEIQRTEQGDSAMYLCASSSLAGVDNEQFFGPGTRLTVL.

This chain links TRBV5-4 with TRBJ2-4; perhaps TRBD1 as D (5 bases). The V end lost 1 base, the J end lost 3 bases, and 17 bases lay between the germline ends. The CDR3 totals 17 residues. Germline V gene sequence: CDR1 SGHNT, CDR2 YYREEE (reference sequence). CDR3 coding DNA: TGTGCCAGCAGCTTGTCTCCAGGGTTAATGGACAAAAACATTCAGTACTTC. Amino acid sequence: CASSLSPGLMDKNIQYF. Looking up the rest from reference TRBV5-4 and TRBJ2-4 gives the full variable domain: ETGVTQSPTHLIKTRGQQVTLRCSSQSGHNTVSWYQQALGQGPQFIFQYYREEENGRGNFPPRFSGLQFPNYSSELNVNALELDDSALYLCASSLSPGLMDKNIQYFGAGTRLSVL.

This chain links TRBV13 with TRBJ2-7; 7 positions agree with TRBD2. The CDR3 loop spans 14 amino acids. The germline V gene encodes CDR1 PRHDT and CDR2 FYEKMQ (reference sequence). J lost 5 bases, V lost 5 bases, and 9 bases had no gene match. The CDR3 DNA follows: TGTGCCAGCAGCCCCCGACTAGCCCCCAACGAGCAGTACTTC. Translated: CASSPRLAPNEQYF.

The chain employs TRBV7-9 and TRBJ2-3, with no clear D. The ends were cut back, 3 bases at V and 3 bases at J, with 7 bases in the middle. The germline gives CDR1 SEHNR, CDR2 FQNEAQ (reference sequence). The CDR3 totals 13 residues. This CDR3 is CASSFVVTDTQYF. CDR3 nucleotide sequence: TGTGCCAGCAGCTTCGTAGTTACAGATACGCAGTATTTT.

The V and J genes are TRBV4-1 and TRBJ2-7; no reliable D call. CDR1 MGHRA and CDR2 YSYEKL come from the germline V gene. Trimming took off 0 bases at V and 3 bases at J, with 15 bases between the two ends. This CDR3 has 16 amino acids. This CDR3 is CASSQDARIGGYEQYF. The DNA of the CDR3 is TGCGCCAGCAGCCAAGACGCCCGGATAGGCGGCTACGAGCAGTACTTC.

J is TRBJ2-5 and V is TRBV12-3 or TRBV12-4; the D gene is possibly TRBD1 (5 bases). The CDR3 runs to 11 residues. V lost 3 bases to trimming and J lost 12 bases, with 11 bases between them. The CDR3 loop is CASSLGQKKYF. The CDR3 nucleotides are TGTGCCAGCAGTTTGGGGCAGAAGAAGTACTTC.

This clone has only one observation. Because the CDR3 is missing its conserved closing phenylalanine or tryptophan, this is likely a read error. The DNA is left out, because the CDR3 cannot be placed on it with certainty; the CDR3 is given as TCRdb lists it. The rearrangement joins TRBV19 to TRBJ1-1; the D call of TRBD1 is as the table states it, not checked on the DNA. From germline, CDR1 is LNHDA and CDR2 SQIVND (reference sequence). The CDR3 length equals 9 residues, ends included. CDR3 region: CASRGAWSL.

The chain combines TRBV29-1 with TRBJ2-3, with TRBD1 matching over 8 bases. The germline V gene has CDR1 SQVTM and CDR2 ANQGSEA. Unmatched junction bases numbered 0, after V lost 4 bases and J lost 3 bases. CDR3 length: 12 residues. CDR3 sequence (DNA): TGCAGCGTTGGGACAGGGACAGATACGCAGTATTTT. Residues: CSVGTGTDTQYF.

The chain couples TRBV4-1 to TRBJ1-2; D is unclear. CDR1 and CDR2 (germline): MGHRA, YSYEKL. This CDR3 region has 11 residues. Between the trimmed V and J ends, which lost 11 bases and 2 bases, there was a span of 9 bases. The CDR3 loop is CAAGENYGYTF. CDR3 DNA: TGCGCCGCCGGGGAAAACTATGGCTACACCTTC.

This chain joins TRBV20-1 and TRBJ2-7; D is possibly TRBD1 (6 bases). Germline values: CDR1 DFQATT, CDR2 SNEGSKA (reference sequence). The CDR3 runs to 11 residues. The CDR3: CRGGQSHEQYF. The CDR3 bases are TGCAGAGGCGGACAGAGCCACGAGCAGTACTTC.

The chain links TRBV7-6 to TRBJ2-5; 11 nucleotides line up with TRBD2. This CDR3 is built from 14 residues. Germline lookup yields CDR1 SGHVS and CDR2 FNYEAQ. The ends lost 4 bases at V and 5 bases at J; junction bases unmatched: 3. Here the CDR3 reads CASSYLAGGETQYF. The DNA for the CDR3 is TGTGCCAGCAGCTATTTAGCGGGGGGGGAGACCCAGTACTTC.

The chain joins TRBV7-9 to TRBJ1-4; 7 bases are shared with TRBD1. Germline V CDR1 and CDR2: SEHNR, FQNEAQ (reference sequence). The CDR3 has 15 amino acids. The ends lost 1 base at V and 7 bases at J; junction bases unmatched: 6. The chain's CDR3 is CASSLGDRDSEKLFF. The DNA of the CDR3 is TGTGCCAGCAGCTTAGGGGACCGGGACAGTGAAAAACTGTTTTTT.

A few counts support this clone. The chain uses TRBV5-1 and TRBJ1-1; no clear D gene. The CDR3 contains 14 residues. The germline V and J ends were trimmed by 3 bases and 10 bases, with 19 bases remaining between them. CDR1 and CDR2 from the germline V gene are SGHRS and YFSETQ. The CDR3 nucleotides are TGCGCCAGCAGCTCAGGAGGGCAGGTCAACAGAGCTTTCTTT. It encodes CASSSGGQVNRAFF.

This clone was picked up a small number of times. The chain uses TRBV28 and TRBJ2-1; no reliable D call. V shed 3 bases and J shed 5 bases, with 14 bases lying between them. Germline CDR1 and CDR2: MDHEN and SYDVKM. The CDR3 covers 15 residues. DNA of the CDR3: TGTGCCAGCAGTTTCCCAGTCACCACAAACAATGAGCAGTTCTTC. Translating gives CASSFPVTTNNEQFF. Full variable domain (remainder filled in from reference TRBV28 and TRBJ2-1): DVKVTQSSRYLVKRTGEKVFLECVQDMDHENMFWYRQDPGLGLRLIYFSYDVKMKEKGDIPEGYSVSREKKERFSLILESASTNQTSMYLCASSFPVTTNNEQFFGPGTRLTVL.

The rearrangement links TRBV5-1 to TRBJ1-1, with a tentative D call TRBD1 (5 bases). V gave up 4 bases and J gave up 1 base, with 11 bases separating them. CDR3 length: 14 residues. The germline V gene has CDR1 SGHRS and CDR2 YFSETQ. Here the CDR3 DNA reads TGCGCCAGCAGCCCGGACAAACCGAACACTGAAGCTTTCTTT. Residues: CASSPDKPNTEAFF.

The chain combines TRBV6-6 with TRBJ1-4; 9 positions match TRBD1. CDR1 is MNHNY, CDR2 SVGAGI, per germline (reference sequence). CDR3 length: 15 amino acids. V trimming: 4 bases; J trimming: 5 bases; junction bases outside the gene matches: 5. CDR3 DNA sequence: TGTGCCAGCAGTTGGGGACAGGGCCGGAATGAAAAACTGTTTTTT. Protein sequence: CASSWGQGRNEKLFF.

The V gene is TRBV5-1, the J gene TRBJ1-4; a weak D match, TRBD1 (5 bases). The V gene's germline CDR1 is SGHRS and CDR2 YFSETQ. The CDR3 extends over 16 amino acids. With 4 bases removed from V and 5 bases from J, the gap between germline ends came to 18 bases. The CDR3 DNA reads TGCGCCAGCAGCCCGGTGGCAGGGCGGGGGAATGAAAAACTGTTTTTT. Its translation is CASSPVAGRGNEKLFF.

V is TRBV5-1 and J is TRBJ2-1; 11 bases map to TRBD2. There are 16 residues in the CDR3. Germline loops: CDR1 SGHRS, CDR2 YFSETQ. Unmatched junction bases numbered 7, after V lost 3 bases and J lost 5 bases. The CDR3 DNA reads as TGCGCCAGCAGCTCTTTTAGCGGGGGGGCCAACAATGAGCAGTTCTTC. It yields the protein CASSSFSGGANNEQFF.

The chain employs TRBV2 and TRBJ2-7; no firm D call. The V end lost 2 bases, the J end lost 6 bases, and 8 bases lay between the germline ends. The CDR3 spans 12 residues. CDR1 and CDR2 from the germline V gene are SNHLY and FYNNEI. The chain's CDR3 is CASSEPKLEQYF. CDR3 bases: TGTGCCAGCAGTGAACCGAAGCTCGAGCAGTACTTC.

This chain links TRBV30 with TRBJ1-5; D uncertain. V lost 1 base to trimming and J lost 4 bases, with 8 bases between them. Germline V gene sequence: CDR1 GTSNPN, CDR2 SVGIG (reference sequence). The length of the CDR3 is 13 residues. For the CDR3, the DNA is TGTGCCTGGAGTGCCCTTCTGAATCAGCCCCAGCATTTT. Translated: CAWSALLNQPQHF.